The clone carrying this T cell receptor beta chain was observed a single time. The antigen is not known. Researchers ran the PCR with 60 Vbeta and 13 Jbeta primers. This table comes from immunoSEQ multiplex PCR, and its TCRdb copy is limited to in-frame clones, with some not included. The data hold about 120,000 clones, with 77% observed a single time. The data were taken from a study of cytomegalovirus exposure and HLA in healthy donors. Across the study: T cells numbering around 190 million yielded more than 95 million unique TCR beta sequences in an earlier analysis. The Caucasian-associated ancestry cluster contained 65% to 85% of the 398 genotyped donors. Points from the study as a whole: Some V segments could not be told apart, so they were left out, TRBV6-2 and TRBV6-3 among them. TCR beta V- and J-gene trimming was later associated with a missense DCLRE1C variant.

V was clipped by 6 bases and J by 4 bases; unmatched bases: 5. Germline CDR1 MNHNS, CDR2 SASEGT. The CDR3 consists of 13 residues. The chain recombines TRBV6-1 with TRBJ1-2; 7 positions match TRBD1. The sequence derives from a man younger than 35 in good health and CMV-seropositive. The sample was PBMCs. The CDR3 loop is CASSLQGTYGYTF. Written as DNA, the CDR3 is TGTGCCAGCAGCCTACAGGGGACCTATGGCTACACCTTC.